This T cell receptor (beta chain) was recovered during a study of shared clonotypes between healthy human individuals. Study results and caveats: Estimated clonotype richness was generally higher in naive than memory subsets.

Comments on this clone: Its antigen is still unknown.

Naive CD8 cells lacked CD45RO, underwent positive selection for CCR7 and left out terminally differentiated effector memory CD45RA+ cells. The assay was immunoSEQ multiplex PCR, and TCRdb's table has in-frame clones only and misses some. The sample comprises 800,000 or so clones, about 97% of which are singletons, and about 0.25% rests with the top ten. Sequencing input: naive CD8+ T cells sorted from blood. The clonotype was recovered from a man aged 25 to 40 in good health.

CDR3 coding DNA: TGTGCCAGTACCCCCTTGGGGTCTAGCGAGTACAATGAGCAGTTCTTC. It codes for CASTPLGSSEYNEQFF. This rearrangement joins TRBV19 to TRBJ2-1; the D gene is possibly TRBD2 (6 bases). V gave up 7 bases and J gave up 4 bases, with 20 bases separating them. CDR3 length equals 16 residues. Germline CDR1 LNHDA, CDR2 SQIVND (reference sequence).